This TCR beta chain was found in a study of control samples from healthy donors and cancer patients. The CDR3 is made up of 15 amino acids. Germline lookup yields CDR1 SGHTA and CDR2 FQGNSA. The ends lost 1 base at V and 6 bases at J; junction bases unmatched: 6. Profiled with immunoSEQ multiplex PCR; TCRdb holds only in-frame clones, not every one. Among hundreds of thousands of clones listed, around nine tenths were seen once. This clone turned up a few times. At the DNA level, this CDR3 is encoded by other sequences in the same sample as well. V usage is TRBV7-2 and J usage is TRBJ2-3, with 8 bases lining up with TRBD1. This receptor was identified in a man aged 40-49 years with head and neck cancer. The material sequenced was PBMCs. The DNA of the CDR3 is TGTGCCAGCAGCTTAGTGGGGCAGGGGGCCGATACGCAGTATTTT. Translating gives CASSLVGQGADTQYF.